In its sample, the clone carrying this TCR beta chain was seen once. This specimen comes from a study of cytomegalovirus exposure and HLA in healthy donors. In the PCR, 60 Vbeta and 13 Jbeta primers were used. Generated by immunoSEQ multiplex PCR, the TCRdb table keeps only in-frame clones and is missing some. Found here are fewer than 100,000 clones, 78% of them singletons; the top ten hold 4% to 5.5%. The germline V gene encodes CDR1 MNHEY and CDR2 SMNVEV (reference sequence). This CDR3 has 15 residues. The V gene lost 3 bases and the J gene lost 0 bases, with 11 bases spanning the gap. Sequenced: PBMCs. The V call is TRBV27, the J call TRBJ1-1; weak D call: TRBD1 (6 bases). This receptor was taken from a male donor in good health and CMV-seropositive. The chain's CDR3 is CASSFGTGLNTEAFF. CDR3 DNA sequence: TGTGCCAGCAGTTTTGGTACAGGGTTGAACACTGAAGCTTTCTTT.